The 16 T cell receptor beta chains below all came from one sample that was sequenced in a study of tissue T cells after allogeneic stem cell transplantation. Here immunoSEQ multiplex PCR was the method, and the copy in TCRdb shows in-frame clones only, minus some. The data contain about 25,000 clones, more than 60% of them seen just once; the ten biggest clones take up about 8.3%. Material: tissue from the ileum, obtained at autopsy. These receptors originate from a female donor over 55 with lung cancer.

This clone was recorded only once. The V and J genes are TRBV5-1 and TRBJ2-1, with D perhaps matching TRBD1 (5 bases). V shed 4 bases and J shed 0 bases, with 11 bases lying between them. Per the germline V gene, CDR1 is SGHRS and CDR2 is YFSETQ. The CDR3 has 15 residues. The CDR3 is CASSATGSSYNEQFF. Written as DNA, the CDR3 is TGCGCCAGCAGCGCCACAGGAAGCTCCTACAATGAGCAGTTCTTC.

DNA of the CDR3: TGTGCCAGCAGCCGGGGGACGGCAACCTATGGCTACACCTTC. Translation gives CASSRGTATYGYTF. This chain uses TRBV5-4 with TRBJ1-2; D perhaps matches TRBD1 (5 bases). Germline V gene lookup returns CDR1 SGHNT and CDR2 YYREEE (reference sequence). The CDR3 covers 14 residues. The germline V and J ends were trimmed by 4 bases and 4 bases, with 14 bases remaining between them. Complete variable domain (other parts from reference TRBV5-4 and TRBJ1-2): ETGVTQSPTHLIKTRGQQVTLRCSSQSGHNTVSWYQQALGQGPQFIFQYYREEENGRGNFPPRFSGLQFPNYSSELNVNALELDDSALYLCASSRGTATYGYTFGSGTRLTVV.

This clone appeared a few times. The chain uses TRBV19 and TRBJ1-2; TRBD1 matches 9 bases. The CDR3 is made up of 17 amino acids. With 3 bases clipped from V and 4 bases from J, the junction kept 12 bases outside the gene matches. Germline CDR1 and CDR2: LNHDA and SQIVND (reference sequence). The CDR3 reads CASSMFTGGHPIYGYTF. The DNA of the CDR3 is TGTGCCAGTAGTATGTTTACAGGGGGCCACCCGATCTATGGCTACACCTTC.

This clone was observed a few times. The V call is TRBV19, the J call TRBJ1-1, with D maybe TRBD1 (6 bases). V gave up 4 bases and J gave up 2 bases, with 20 bases separating them. This CDR3 comprises 17 residues. Germline V gene data show CDR1 as LNHDA and CDR2 as SQIVND (reference sequence). CDR3 sequence reads: CASSTGTQTHLNTEAFF. For the CDR3, the DNA is TGTGCCAGTAGTACCGGGACACAAACTCACCTCAACACTGAAGCTTTCTTT. The full variable domain, with the rest looked up from reference TRBV19 and TRBJ1-1, is DGGITQSPKYLFRKEGQNVTLSCEQNLNHDAMYWYRQDPGQGLRLIYYSQIVNDFQKGDIAEGYSVSREKKESFPLTVTSAQKNPTAFYLCASSTGTQTHLNTEAFFGQGTRLTVV.

This clone was picked up a small number of times. The chain joins TRBV2 to TRBJ2-2; 7 positions match TRBD2. In germline, CDR1 is SNHLY, CDR2 FYNNEI. The CDR3 length is 16 residues. With V trimmed by 5 bases and J by 4 bases, 10 bases remained unmatched. The CDR3 region has the DNA TGTGCCAGCAGTCAAAAGCGGGACCGGGGCACCGGGGAGCTGTTTTTT. It yields the protein CASSQKRDRGTGELFF.

J is TRBJ2-3 and V is TRBV2, with 12 bases lining up with TRBD2. The germline gives CDR1 SNHLY, CDR2 FYNNEI. This CDR3 spans 15 amino acids. V shed 6 bases, J shed 3 bases, and the junction held 4 bases outside the gene matches. The CDR3 protein is CASRPGLAGTDTQYF. In DNA, the CDR3 is TGTGCCAGCAGGCCGGGACTAGCGGGTACAGATACGCAGTATTTT.

By share, this clone ranks as medium-sized. The V call is TRBV14, the J call TRBJ1-1, with D maybe TRBD1 (6 bases). The CDR3 extends over 13 amino acids. CDR1 is SGHDN and CDR2 is FVKESK in the germline V gene. V was shortened by 4 bases and J by 1 base, with 7 bases between the two germline ends. The CDR3 bases are TGTGCCAGCAGCCCGGGACAGAACACTGAAGCTTTCTTT. Its protein product is CASSPGQNTEAFF.

J is TRBJ2-5 and V is TRBV3-1 (or the pseudogene TRBV3-2); 9 nucleotides line up with TRBD2. Germline V gene data show CDR1 as LGHDT and CDR2 as YNNKEL (reference sequence). CDR3 length: 14 amino acids. Germline trimming cut 4 bases from V and 5 bases from J; bases unmatched to any gene: 5. The CDR3 sequence: CASSRRGGTETQYF. The CDR3 region has the DNA TGTGCCAGCAGCCGGCGGGGGGGCACCGAGACCCAGTACTTC.

This chain connects TRBV2 to TRBJ2-7; 14 bases match TRBD2. CDR3 size: 14 residues. Germline loops: CDR1 SNHLY, CDR2 FYNNEI. Losses at the gene ends were 6 bases for V and 6 bases for J; bases not matched to a gene: 4. CDR3 in amino acids: CASRPGLAGVEQYF. CDR3 nucleotides: TGTGCCAGCAGGCCGGGACTAGCGGGGGTCGAGCAGTACTTC.

Of note for this clone: One end of the junction does not line up with germline, which may come from a read error. This chain links TRBV10-1 with TRBJ2-7; no reliable D call. The CDR3 covers 12 residues. The germline CDR1 and CDR2 sequences are WNHNN and SYGVQD (reference sequence). CDR3 DNA sequence: TGCGCCAGCAGTGATGTTCCCTACGGGCAGTACTTC. It encodes CASSDVPYGQYF.

This chain links TRBV18 with TRBJ2-7; 9 nucleotides agree with TRBD1. CDR3 length: 17 residues. Germline-derived CDR1 and CDR2 are KGHSH and LQKENI. Trimming took 5 bases from V and 6 from J; bases not matched to a gene: 17. The CDR3 region is CASSWGRGDRESREQYF. CDR3 DNA: TGTGCCAGCTCATGGGGCCGAGGGGACAGGGAAAGTCGCGAGCAGTACTTC.

The gene calls are TRBV5-1 and TRBJ1-1; 8 bases line up with TRBD1. After removal of 3 bases from V and 0 bases from J, the junction contained 1 base not matched to a gene. Germline values: CDR1 SGHRS, CDR2 YFSETQ. The CDR3 has 14 amino acids. The CDR3 here is CASSSGQVNTEAFF. The CDR3 DNA follows: TGCGCCAGCAGCTCGGGACAGGTGAACACTGAAGCTTTCTTT.

The V call is TRBV3-1 (or the pseudogene TRBV3-2), the J call TRBJ1-3; D is perhaps TRBD1 (5 bases). The CDR3 spans 13 residues. Germline V CDR1 and CDR2: LGHDT, YNNKEL (reference sequence). Trimming left V 7 bases short and J 7 bases short, with 14 bases between. The CDR3 DNA is TGTGCCAGCAAGAACCGGGGGACGAACACCATATATTTT. Protein: CASKNRGTNTIYF.

The V call is TRBV7-2, the J call TRBJ1-5; no firm D call. The CDR3 consists of 15 residues. Per germline, CDR1 SGHTA and CDR2 FQGNSA. V dropped 3 bases and J dropped 3 bases, with 12 bases sitting between them. The CDR3 loop reads CASSFVGQANQPQHF. In DNA form, the CDR3 reads TGTGCCAGCAGCTTTGTCGGGCAGGCCAATCAGCCCCAGCATTTT.

By sample fraction, this clone is large. The chain combines TRBV27 with TRBJ1-2, with D uncertain. Germline-derived CDR1 and CDR2 are MNHEY and SMNVEV (reference sequence). The CDR3 runs 13 residues. The germline V and J ends were trimmed by 0 bases and 8 bases, with 10 bases remaining between them. Written as DNA, the CDR3 is TGTGCCAGCAGTTTATCTGGGGTTGGCGGCTACACCTTC. It specifies CASSLSGVGGYTF.

The gene calls are TRBV6-5 and TRBJ2-3; TRBD2 might be the D (5 bases). CDR1 MNHEY and CDR2 SVGAGI come from the germline V gene. The CDR3 runs to 14 residues. V was pared by 2 bases and J by 5 bases, with 11 bases between. As DNA, the CDR3 is TGTGCCAGCAGTTACGGAGGTGAAGGAGATACGCAGTATTTT. Residues: CASSYGGEGDTQYF.